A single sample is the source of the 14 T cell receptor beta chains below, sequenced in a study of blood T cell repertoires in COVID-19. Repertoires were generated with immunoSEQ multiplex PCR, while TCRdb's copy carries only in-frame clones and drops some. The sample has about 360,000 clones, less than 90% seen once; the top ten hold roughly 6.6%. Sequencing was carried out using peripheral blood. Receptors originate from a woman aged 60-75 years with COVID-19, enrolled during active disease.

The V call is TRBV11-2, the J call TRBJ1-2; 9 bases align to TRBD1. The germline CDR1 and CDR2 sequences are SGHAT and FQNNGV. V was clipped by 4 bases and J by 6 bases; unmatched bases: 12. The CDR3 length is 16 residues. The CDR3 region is CASSSLSGQGRNGYTF. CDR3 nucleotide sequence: TGTGCCAGCAGCTCTTTATCGGGACAGGGCCGGAATGGCTACACCTTC.

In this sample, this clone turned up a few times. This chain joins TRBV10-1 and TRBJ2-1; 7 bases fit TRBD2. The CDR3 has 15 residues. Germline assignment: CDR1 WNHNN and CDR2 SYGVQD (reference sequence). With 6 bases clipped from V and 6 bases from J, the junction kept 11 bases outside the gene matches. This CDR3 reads CASSRDQGGANEQFF. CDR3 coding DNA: TGCGCCAGCAGCCGGGATCAGGGAGGGGCCAATGAGCAGTTCTTC.

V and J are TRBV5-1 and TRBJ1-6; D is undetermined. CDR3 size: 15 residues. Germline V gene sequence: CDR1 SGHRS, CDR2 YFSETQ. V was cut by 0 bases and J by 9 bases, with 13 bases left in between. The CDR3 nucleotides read TGCGCCAGCAGCTTGGCCGGAACTTCTAGTTCACCCCTCCACTTT. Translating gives CASSLAGTSSSPLHF. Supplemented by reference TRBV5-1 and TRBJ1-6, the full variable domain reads KAGVTQTPRYLIKTRGQQVTLSCSPISGHRSVSWYQQTPGQGLQFLFEYFSETQRNKGNFPGRFSGRQFSNSRSEMNVSTLELGDSALYLCASSLAGTSSSPLHFGNGTRLTVT.

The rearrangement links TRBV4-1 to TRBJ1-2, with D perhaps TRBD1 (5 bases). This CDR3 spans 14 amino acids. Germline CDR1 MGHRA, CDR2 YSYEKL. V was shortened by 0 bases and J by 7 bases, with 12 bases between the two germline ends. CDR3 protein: CASSQDQGWRGYTF. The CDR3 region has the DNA TGCGCCAGCAGCCAAGACCAGGGTTGGCGTGGCTACACCTTC.

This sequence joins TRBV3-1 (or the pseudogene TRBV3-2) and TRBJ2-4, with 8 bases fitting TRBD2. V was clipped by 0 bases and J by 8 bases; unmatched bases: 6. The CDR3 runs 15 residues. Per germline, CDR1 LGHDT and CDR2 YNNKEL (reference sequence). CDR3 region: CASSQDFYGRDIQYF. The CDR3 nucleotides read TGTGCCAGCAGCCAAGATTTTTACGGGAGGGACATTCAGTACTTC.

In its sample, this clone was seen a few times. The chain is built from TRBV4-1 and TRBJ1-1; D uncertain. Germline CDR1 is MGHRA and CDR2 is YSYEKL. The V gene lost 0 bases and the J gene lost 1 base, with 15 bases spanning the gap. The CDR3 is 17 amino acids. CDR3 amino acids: CASSQDPRSFTNTEAFF. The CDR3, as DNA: TGCGCCAGCAGCCAAGATCCGAGGTCTTTCACGAACACTGAAGCTTTCTTT.

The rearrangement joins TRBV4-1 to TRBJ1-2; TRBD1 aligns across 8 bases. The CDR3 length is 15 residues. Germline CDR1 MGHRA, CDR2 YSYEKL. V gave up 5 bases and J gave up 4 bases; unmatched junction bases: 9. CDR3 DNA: TGCGCCAGCAGCTCCCGACAGGGGTTGCTCTATGGCTACACCTTC. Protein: CASSSRQGLLYGYTF.

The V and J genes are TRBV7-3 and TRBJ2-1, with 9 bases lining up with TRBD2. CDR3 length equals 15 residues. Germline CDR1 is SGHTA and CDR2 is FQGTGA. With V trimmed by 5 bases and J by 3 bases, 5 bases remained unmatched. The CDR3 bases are TGTGCCAGCAGCCAGACGACTAGCGGCTACAATGAGCAGTTCTTC. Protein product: CASSQTTSGYNEQFF.

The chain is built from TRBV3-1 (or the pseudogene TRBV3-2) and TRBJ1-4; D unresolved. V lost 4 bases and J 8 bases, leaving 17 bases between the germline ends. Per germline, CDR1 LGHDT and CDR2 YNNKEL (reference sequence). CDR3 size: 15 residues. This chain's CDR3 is CASSPRATAGEKLFF. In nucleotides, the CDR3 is TGTGCCAGCAGCCCACGGGCCACAGCGGGAGAAAAACTGTTTTTT.

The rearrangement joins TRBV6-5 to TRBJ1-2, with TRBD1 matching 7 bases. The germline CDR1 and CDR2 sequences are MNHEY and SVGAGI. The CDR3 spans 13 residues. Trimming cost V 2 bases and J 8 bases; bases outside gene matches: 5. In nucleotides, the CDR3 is TGTGCCAGCAGTTACGACAGGGCGGAGGGCTACACCTTC. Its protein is CASSYDRAEGYTF.

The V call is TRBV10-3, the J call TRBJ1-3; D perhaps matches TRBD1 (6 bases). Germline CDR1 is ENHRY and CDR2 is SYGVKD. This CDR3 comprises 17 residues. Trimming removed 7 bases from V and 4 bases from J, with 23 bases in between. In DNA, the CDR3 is TGTGCCATCAATGGACCTGATAGCGCAGGGGTGGGAAACACCATATATTTT. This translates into CAINGPDSAGVGNTIYF.

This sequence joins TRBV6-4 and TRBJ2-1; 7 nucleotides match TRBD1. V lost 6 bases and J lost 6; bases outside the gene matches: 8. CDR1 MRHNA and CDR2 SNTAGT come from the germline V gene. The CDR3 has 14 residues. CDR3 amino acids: CASSKTGLLNEQFF. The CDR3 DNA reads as TGTGCCAGCAGCAAGACAGGGTTGCTCAATGAGCAGTTCTTC.

DNA for the CDR3: TGTGCCACCAGTTACGGCGGGGCCGCTTTCTTT. It encodes CATSYGGAAFF. The V and J genes are TRBV24-1 and TRBJ1-1; maybe TRBD1 (5 bases). V lost 6 bases and J lost 11, with 12 bases in between. This CDR3 is 11 amino acids long. Looked up from germline, CDR1 is KGHDR and CDR2 is SFDVKD.

CDR3 in amino acids: CASSQGTGINYGYTF. In DNA form, the CDR3 reads TGTGCCAGCAGCCAAGGGACAGGAATTAACTATGGCTACACCTTC. This chain joins TRBV4-2 and TRBJ1-2; 7 positions match TRBD1. The trim removed 1 base at V and 1 base at J, leaving 3 bases unmatched. CDR1 and CDR2 (germline): LGHNA, YNFKEQ. This CDR3 is built from 15 residues.